This is a list of T cell receptor beta chains from one sample in a study of blood T cell repertoires in COVID-19. Profiled with immunoSEQ multiplex PCR; TCRdb holds only in-frame clones, not every one. The sample yields 50,000 to 65,000 clones, approximately 80% seen once. Sequencing input: peripheral blood. Every receptor here comes from an older man with acute or convalescent COVID-19. Each CDR3 is given with its conserved first and last residue. The D gene is left open where the match is weak. Clone size appears in some rows only: once, few, many, or a class for an expanded clone.

cdr3_aa cdr3_nt j_call clone_size d_call v_call cdr3_length
CASSRGGDSYNEQFF TGTGCCAGCAGCCGGGGGGGCGACTCCTACAATGAGCAGTTCTTC TRBJ2-1 NA NA TRBV3-1/TRBV3-2 15
CASTGGTWFQFF TGTGCCAGCACCGGCGGGACTTGGTTTCAGTTCTTC TRBJ2-1 NA NA TRBV7-9 12
CSGQQADTQYF TGCAGCGGTCAGCAGGCAGATACGCAGTATTTT TRBJ2-3 NA NA TRBV29-1 11
CASRRQGGTEAFF TGTGCCAGCAGGCGACAGGGGGGCACTGAAGCTTTCTTT TRBJ1-1 NA TRBD1 TRBV28 13
CASSSGHYNEQFF TGTGCCAGCAGTTCGGGACATTACAATGAGCAGTTCTTC TRBJ2-1 NA NA TRBV12-3/TRBV12-4 13
CASSLPSGDTSTDTQYF TGCGCCAGCAGCTTGCCTAGCGGGGACACTAGCACAGATACGCAGTATTTT TRBJ2-3 NA TRBD2 TRBV5-1 17
CASSLGGGQGGVQQYF TGCGCCAGCAGCTTGGGCGGGGGACAGGGAGGCGTTCAGCAGTACTTC TRBJ2-7 once TRBD1 TRBV5-1 16
CSVVDTNTEAFF TGCAGCGTTGTGGACACTAACACTGAAGCTTTCTTT TRBJ1-1 NA NA TRBV29-1 12
CASSSDRGPHNEQFF TGTGCCAGCAGCTCGGACAGGGGGCCCCACAATGAGCAGTTCTTC TRBJ2-1 NA TRBD1 TRBV7-2 15
CASSISQGPGELFF TGCGCCAGCAGCATCTCACAGGGACCCGGGGAGCTGTTTTTT TRBJ2-2 NA NA TRBV5-1 14
CASSARDRGGDYGYTF TGTGCCAGCAGCGCACGGGACAGGGGAGGGGACTATGGCTACACCTTC TRBJ1-2 NA TRBD1 TRBV7-2 16
CASSQTPAGGNTIYF TGCGCCAGCAGTCAGACCCCGGCGGGAGGAAACACCATATATTTT TRBJ1-3 once NA TRBV5-1 15
CASSLGQQGGELFF TGTGCCAGCAGCTTGGGACAGCAGGGCGGGGAGCTGTTTTTT TRBJ2-2 NA NA TRBV5-6 14
CASSLGTTTGGDGAEAFF TGTGCCAGCAGCTTAGGAACCACAACAGGGGGCGATGGGGCTGAAGCTTTCTTT TRBJ1-1 once TRBD1 TRBV7-9 18